A selection of T cell receptor beta chains follows, all from one sample in a study of shared clonotypes between healthy human individuals. The table came from immunoSEQ multiplex PCR; TCRdb's copy has only in-frame clones and leaves some out. Counted here are about 2.1 million clones, 93% occurring once; the ten biggest clones make up about 1.6%. Material: naive CD8+ T cells from PBMCs. Receptors were obtained from a man between 18 and 29 years old in good health. Some clones in this sample may be carry-over from other donors' samples. The CDR3 runs from the conserved cysteine through the conserved F or W. D genes are given only for firm matches. Part of the rows lack a size; the others show once, few, many or a class for expanded clones.

j_call,v_call,d_call,clone_size,cdr3_aa,cdr3_nt
TRBJ2-3,TRBV29-1,TRBD1,-,CSVTGGEARDTQYF,TGCAGCGTCACAGGGGGCGAGGCGAGAGATACGCAGTATTTT
TRBJ1-2,TRBV10-3,TRBD1,-,CAISEHPTGDYGYTF,TGTGCCATCAGTGAGCACCCCACAGGGGACTATGGCTACACCTTC
TRBJ2-5,TRBV18,-,-,CASSSKGGEETQYF,TGTGCCAGCTCATCAAAGGGGGGTGAAGAGACCCAGTACTTC
TRBJ2-7,TRBV7-3,-,-,CASSLRTPGWGYEQYF,TGTGCCAGCAGCTTAAGGACTCCCGGTTGGGGTTACGAGCAGTACTTC
TRBJ2-1,TRBV5-4,TRBD2,-,CASTAAGENNEQFF,TGTGCCAGCACGGCGGCGGGAGAGAACAATGAGCAGTTCTTC
TRBJ1-5,TRBV28,-,-,CASTALGSNQPQHF,TGTGCCAGCACCGCCCTGGGGTCTAATCAGCCCCAGCATTTT
TRBJ1-3,TRBV5-8,-,-,CASSSPGGLGSWDTIYF,TGTGCCAGCAGCTCCCCCGGGGGCTTGGGATCGTGGGACACCATATATTTT
TRBJ1-2,TRBV29-1,TRBD1,few,CSVPVTGIDGYTF,TGCAGCGTACCCGTGACAGGGATCGATGGCTACACCTTC
TRBJ1-1,TRBV6-5,-,few,CASSDRSNTEAFF,TGTGCCAGCAGCGACAGGTCGAACACTGAAGCTTTCTTT
TRBJ2-1,TRBV27,TRBD2,-,CASSLSPSGGYNEQFF,TGTGCCAGCAGTTTATCGCCAAGCGGGGGCTACAATGAGCAGTTCTTC
TRBJ2-3,TRBV9,TRBD2,-,CASSVEPRVGLAGGDTQYF,TGTGCCAGCAGCGTAGAGCCCCGAGTGGGACTAGCGGGAGGAGATACGCAGTATTTT
TRBJ2-7,TRBV5-5,TRBD1,-,CASSWEQGASYEQYF,TGTGCCAGCAGCTGGGAACAGGGGGCCTCCTACGAGCAGTACTTC
TRBJ1-2,TRBV7-9,-,-,CASSLIYGYTF,TGTGCCAGCAGCTTAATCTACGGCTACACCTTC
TRBJ2-1,TRBV30,TRBD2,-,CAWSPGLGDNEQFF,TGTGCCTGGAGTCCGGGACTAGGGGACAATGAGCAGTTCTTC
TRBJ2-7,TRBV29-1,TRBD1,once,CSVKDRGTYEQYF,TGCAGCGTTAAGGACAGGGGGACCTACGAGCAGTACTTC
TRBJ2-2,TRBV6-5,-,-,CASSYLGHSNTGELFF,TGTGCCAGCAGTTATCTTGGACACTCGAACACCGGGGAGCTGTTTTTT
TRBJ2-1,TRBV9,TRBD2,once,CASSVAGTTSYNEQFF,TGTGCCAGCAGCGTAGCCGGGACTACCTCCTACAATGAGCAGTTCTTC
TRBJ2-1,TRBV9,-,-,CASSAGSYNEQFF,TGTGCCAGCAGCGCGGGGTCCTACAATGAGCAGTTCTTC
TRBJ1-2,TRBV7-9,-,once,CASSLATDGYTF,TGTGCCAGCAGCTTAGCCACCGATGGCTACACCTTC
TRBJ1-2,TRBV7-8,TRBD1,-,CASSIRTGGGYTF,TGTGCCAGCAGCATCCGGACAGGAGGGGGCTACACCTTC
TRBJ2-1,TRBV29-1,-,once,CSVVDRLVGNEQFF,TGCAGCGTTGTTGACCGGCTTGTTGGGAATGAGCAGTTCTTC
TRBJ2-7,TRBV29-1,TRBD1,-,CSVRTGTYEQYF,TGCAGCGTTCGGACAGGGACCTACGAGCAGTACTTC
TRBJ2-7,TRBV27,-,once,CASSLRGPDLEQYF,TGTGCCAGCAGTTTAAGGGGACCGGACCTGGAGCAGTACTTC
TRBJ2-1,TRBV14,-,-,CASSQGTGRSYNEQFF,TGTGCCAGCAGCCAAGGGACGGGTCGCTCCTACAATGAGCAGTTCTTC
TRBJ1-1,TRBV19,-,-,CASSPDRDNTEAFF,TGTGCCAGTAGTCCCGATCGGGACAACACTGAAGCTTTCTTT
TRBJ2-1,TRBV10-3,-,-,CAISESMGLPNEQFF,TGTGCCATCAGTGAGTCGATGGGACTTCCCAATGAGCAGTTCTTC
TRBJ1-2,TRBV27,-,-,CASSPVGVNGYTF,TGTGCCAGCAGTCCGGTTGGGGTAAATGGCTACACCTTC
TRBJ1-1,TRBV29-1,-,-,CSAYTRVRGTEAFF,TGCAGCGCTTACACGCGTGTTAGGGGCACTGAAGCTTTCTTT